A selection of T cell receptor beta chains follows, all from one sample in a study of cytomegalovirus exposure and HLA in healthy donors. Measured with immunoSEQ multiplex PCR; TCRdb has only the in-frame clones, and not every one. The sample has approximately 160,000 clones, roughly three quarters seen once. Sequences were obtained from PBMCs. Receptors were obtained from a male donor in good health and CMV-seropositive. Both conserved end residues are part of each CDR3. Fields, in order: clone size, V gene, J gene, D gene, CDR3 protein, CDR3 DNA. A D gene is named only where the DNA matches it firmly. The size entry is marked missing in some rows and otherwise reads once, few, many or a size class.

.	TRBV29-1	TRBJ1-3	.	CSVVKGGGNTIYF	TGCAGCGTTGTGAAGGGAGGTGGAAACACCATATATTTT
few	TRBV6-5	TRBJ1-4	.	CASSYSQGISNEKLFF	TGTGCCAGCAGTTACAGTCAGGGGATTTCTAATGAAAAACTGTTTTTT
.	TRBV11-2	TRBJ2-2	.	CASRSPGELFF	TGTGCCAGCCGTAGTCCCGGGGAGCTGTTTTTT
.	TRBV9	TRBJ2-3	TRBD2	CASSSTSADTQYF	TGTGCCAGCAGCTCTACTAGCGCAGATACGCAGTATTTT
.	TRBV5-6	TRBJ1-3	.	CASSLTGTPAGNTIYF	TGTGCCAGCAGCTTGACCGGGACACCGGCTGGAAACACCATATATTTT
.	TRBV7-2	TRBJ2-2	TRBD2	CASSGGLAGGTGELFF	TGTGCCAGCAGCGGCGGACTAGCGGGGGGGACCGGGGAGCTGTTTTTT
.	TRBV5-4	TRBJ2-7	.	CASSFNGGQYF	TGTGCCAGCAGCTTTAACGGTGGGCAGTACTTC
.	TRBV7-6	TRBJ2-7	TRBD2	CASSLEPSGGAPFSYEQYF	TGTGCCAGCAGCTTAGAGCCTAGCGGGGGGGCTCCATTCTCCTACGAGCAGTACTTC
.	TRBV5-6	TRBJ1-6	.	CASSTIQHHYNSPLHF	TGTGCCAGCAGCACGATACAGCACCACTATAATTCACCCCTCCACTTT
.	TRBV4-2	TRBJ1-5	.	CASSLLGVGNQPQHF	TGTGCCAGCAGCCTTTTAGGGGTGGGCAATCAGCCCCAGCATTTT
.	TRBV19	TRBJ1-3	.	CASAGTSGNTIYF	TGTGCCAGTGCAGGCACCTCTGGAAACACCATATATTTT
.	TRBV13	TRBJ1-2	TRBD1	CASSSIRTGDRAFYGYTF	TGTGCCAGCAGCTCAATCCGTACGGGGGACAGGGCTTTCTATGGCTACACCTTC
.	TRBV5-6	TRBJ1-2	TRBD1	CASSHQGEGYGYTF	TGTGCCAGCAGCCATCAGGGGGAAGGCTATGGCTACACCTTC
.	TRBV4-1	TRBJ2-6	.	CASSQVAWLGANVLTF	TGCGCCAGCAGCCAAGTGGCCTGGCTTGGGGCCAACGTCCTGACTTTC
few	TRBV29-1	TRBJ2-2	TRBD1	CSVDGQGATGELFF	TGCAGCGTTGATGGGCAGGGGGCGACCGGGGAGCTGTTTTTT
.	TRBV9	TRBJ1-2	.	CASSVAPHLGGRGYTF	TGTGCCAGCAGCGTAGCTCCGCACCTTGGGGGCCGGGGCTACACCTTC
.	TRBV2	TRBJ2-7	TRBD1	CASSSDRRSSYEQYF	TGTGCCAGCAGTTCGGACAGGAGAAGCTCCTACGAGCAGTACTTC
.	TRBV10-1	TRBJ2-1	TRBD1	CASSSQGANEQFF	TGCGCCAGCAGTTCGCAGGGGGCGAATGAGCAGTTCTTC
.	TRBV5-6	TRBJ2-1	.	CASSLARGEQFF	TGTGCCAGCAGCTTGGCTAGGGGTGAGCAGTTCTTC
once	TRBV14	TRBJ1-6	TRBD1	CASSHRGPGSPLHF	TGTGCCAGCAGCCACAGGGGGCCGGGTTCACCCCTCCACTTT
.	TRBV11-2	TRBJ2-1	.	CASSSLYQGKEQFF	TGTGCCAGCAGCTCGCTTTATCAGGGAAAGGAGCAGTTCTTC
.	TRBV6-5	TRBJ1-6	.	CASTLSRQASPLHF	TGTGCCAGCACCCTAAGCAGACAGGCTTCACCCCTCCACTTT
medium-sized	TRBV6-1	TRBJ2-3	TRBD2	CASSETSGGADTQYF	TGTGCCAGCAGTGAAACTAGCGGGGGGGCAGATACGCAGTATTTT
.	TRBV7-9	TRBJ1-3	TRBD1	CASSLYGFSGQRNTIYF	TGTGCCAGCAGCTTATACGGCTTTTCGGGACAGAGGAACACCATATATTTT
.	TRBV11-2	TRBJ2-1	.	CASSLDRGSNEQFF	TGTGCCAGCAGCTTAGATAGGGGGTCCAATGAGCAGTTCTTC
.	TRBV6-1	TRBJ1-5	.	CASSEGSRGGLHF	TGTGCCAGCAGTGAAGGCTCCAGGGGCGGTTTACATTTT
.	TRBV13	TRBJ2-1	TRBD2	CASSFTSGGANEQFF	TGTGCCAGCAGCTTTACTAGCGGGGGGGCCAATGAGCAGTTCTTC
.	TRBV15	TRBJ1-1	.	CATSRDRRRILNTEAFF	TGTGCCACCAGCAGAGATAGGCGGAGGATTCTTAACACTGAAGCTTTCTTT
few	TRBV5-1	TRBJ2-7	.	CASSLEWAGAGEQYF	TGCGCCAGCAGCTTGGAATGGGCAGGGGCGGGTGAGCAGTACTTC
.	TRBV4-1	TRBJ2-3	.	CASNSGLRTDTQYF	TGCGCCAGCAATTCGGGACTTCGCACAGATACGCAGTATTTT
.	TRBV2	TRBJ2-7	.	CATARGTYEQYF	TGTGCAACTGCGCGGGGAACCTACGAGCAGTACTTC
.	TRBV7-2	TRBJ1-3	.	CASSSQGNTIYF	TGTGCCAGCAGCTCACAGGGAAACACCATATATTTT